These 5 T cell receptor beta chains came from one sample sequenced in a study of beta chain features in type 1 diabetes. Broader study findings: Researchers report that Type 1 diabetes patients had moderately but significantly shorter TCRB CDR3s across all four CD4+ subsets.

Expressed TCRB transcripts were sequenced because the isolated RNA had all been reverse transcribed beforehand. The method was immunoSEQ multiplex PCR; TCRdb's version includes in-frame clones alone and lacks a portion of them. The sample contains some 640,000 clones, around 15% of which appear only once. No cognate antigen is known for these TCRs. The sample taken for sequencing was naive CD4+ T cells from blood. All receptors derive from a man younger than 35 with type 1 diabetes.

In its sample, this clone was seen a few times. The rearrangement links TRBV7-9 to TRBJ1-2; D is ambiguous. Germline values: CDR1 SEHNR, CDR2 FQNEAQ (reference sequence). The V gene lost 1 base and the J gene lost 5 bases, with 8 bases spanning the gap. The CDR3 length is 13 residues. The CDR3 is CASSLGKVYGYTF. CDR3 coding DNA: TGTGCCAGCAGCTTAGGCAAAGTGTATGGCTACACCTTC.

This clone has only a few counts. This rearrangement joins TRBV20-1 to TRBJ1-2, with no clear D. Between the trimmed V and J ends, which lost 0 bases and 10 bases, there was a span of 9 bases. The CDR3 sequence is 11 residues long. CDR1 is DFQATT, CDR2 SNEGSKA, per germline (reference sequence). CDR3 nucleotides: TGCAGTGCTAGAGAAGGGCCGGTCTACACCTTC. This gives the protein CSAREGPVYTF.

The chain links TRBV29-1 to TRBJ2-7; TRBD2 might be the D (5 bases). The CDR3 contains 13 residues. With 4 bases removed from V and 7 bases from J, the gap between germline ends came to 17 bases. Germline V gene sequence: CDR1 SQVTM, CDR2 ANQGSEA. As DNA, the CDR3 is TGCAGCGTTGGTCGGGAATTGAACTTGGAGCAGTACTTC. This encodes CSVGRELNLEQYF.

This chain uses TRBV30 with TRBJ1-2; tentative D call: TRBD1 (5 bases). V lost 0 bases to trimming and J lost 0 bases, with 11 bases between them. Germline V CDR1 and CDR2: GTSNPN, SVGIG (reference sequence). The length of the CDR3 is 15 residues. The DNA for the CDR3 is TGTGCCTGGAGTGTAGAGGGGCTACCTAACTATGGCTACACCTTC. Its translation is CAWSVEGLPNYGYTF.

The J gene is TRBJ1-2, the V gene TRBV7-2, with a tentative D call TRBD1 (6 bases). The length of the CDR3 is 14 residues. Per germline, CDR1 SGHTA and CDR2 FQGNSA. The V end was cut by 2 bases, the J end by 2 bases, with 9 bases between. The CDR3 DNA sequence: TGTGCCAGCAGCTTACCAGGGGTGAACTATGGCTACACCTTC. Translating it yields CASSLPGVNYGYTF.